This entry lists 16 T cell receptor beta chains sequenced from one sample in a study of blood T cell repertoires in COVID-19 (dated by TCRdb to the early 2020s). Library generation was performed with the immunoSEQ multiplex PCR assay. Imported from immuneACCESS, the table was reduced by TCRdb to in-frame sequences with V and J called. These copies leave out some clones; in studies compared against another copy, an unresolved V gene accounts for under half, and the cause of the remainder is not known. The sample profile shows around 160,000 clones; 88% of them were found once. Of the sample, more than 1% is held by the ten largest clones. Material for sequencing was PBMCs or T cells enriched from blood (not recorded which). The receptors were gathered from a woman in her twenties or thirties with acute COVID-19.

This clone was seen only once. This chain joins TRBV28 and TRBJ2-3; 7 nucleotides align to TRBD2. V lost 2 bases and J lost 2; bases outside the gene matches: 4. This CDR3 comprises 15 residues. Germline-derived CDR1 and CDR2 are MDHEN and SYDVKM. CDR3 DNA sequence: TGTGCCAGCAGTTTACGGGAGGCCAACACAGATACGCAGTATTTT. It is translated as CASSLREANTDTQYF.

The chain joins TRBV4-3 to TRBJ2-2; D might be TRBD2 (6 bases). Germline values: CDR1 LGHNA, CDR2 YSLEER. There are 18 residues in the CDR3. V shed 1 base and J shed 3 bases, with 18 bases lying between them. The CDR3 sequence: CASSQAVRGGIDTGELFF. The CDR3 bases are TGCGCCAGCAGCCAAGCGGTGAGGGGAGGCATCGACACCGGGGAGCTGTTTTTT.

The chain joins TRBV19 to TRBJ2-6; D ambiguous. The CDR3 length is 15 residues. CDR1 and CDR2 from the germline V gene are LNHDA and SQIVND (reference sequence). Trimming cost V 4 bases and J 2 bases, with 9 bases left between them. The CDR3 DNA reads as TGTGCCAGTAGTAGTTCCGGAGCTGGGGCCAACGTCCTGACTTTC. Encoded protein: CASSSSGAGANVLTF.

The V call is TRBV29-1, the J call TRBJ1-1; D may be TRBD1 (6 bases). Germline V gives CDR1 SQVTM, CDR2 ANQGSEA. With 4 bases removed from V and 3 bases from J, the gap between germline ends came to 9 bases. The CDR3 runs 12 residues. DNA for the CDR3: TGCAGCGTTGGGGAGGGGGACACTGAAGCTTTCTTT. Amino acids: CSVGEGDTEAFF. Together with reference TRBV29-1 and TRBJ1-1, the CDR3 gives the full variable domain: SAVISQKPSRDICQRGTSLTIQCQVDSQVTMMFWYRQQPGQSLTLIATANQGSEATYESGFVIDKFPISRPNLTFSTLTVSNMSPEDSSIYLCSVGEGDTEAFFGQGTRLTVV.

This sequence joins TRBV2 and TRBJ2-1, with D possibly being TRBD2 (6 bases). The germline V gene has CDR1 SNHLY and CDR2 FYNNEI. The CDR3 totals 17 residues. V lost 8 bases to trimming and J lost 0 bases, with 20 bases between them. CDR3 in DNA: TGTGCCAGCCGCGGGCGGGGCAGAGGGAGCTCCTACAATGAGCAGTTCTTC. Translated, it gives CASRGRGRGSSYNEQFF.

The chain has TRBV30 and TRBJ2-3; D is possibly TRBD2 (6 bases). The germline V gene encodes CDR1 GTSNPN and CDR2 SVGIG (reference sequence). The CDR3 spans 15 residues. V was pared by 0 bases and J by 3 bases, with 13 bases between. The CDR3 reads CAWSVVGGGTDTQYF. DNA of the CDR3: TGTGCCTGGAGTGTAGTGGGGGGAGGTACAGATACGCAGTATTTT.

The chain links TRBV27 to TRBJ1-5; the match to TRBD1 covers 7 bases. CDR1 is MNHEY and CDR2 is SMNVEV in the germline V gene (reference sequence). Trimming removed 5 bases from V and 5 bases from J; junction bases left unmatched: 6. The CDR3 consists of 14 residues. Here the CDR3 DNA reads TGTGCCAGCAGTATACAGGGGAGTCATCAGCCCCAGCATTTT. Translation: CASSIQGSHQPQHF.

This chain uses TRBV28 with TRBJ1-6; perhaps TRBD1 as D (5 bases). The CDR3 runs to 19 residues. The V gene's germline CDR1 is MDHEN and CDR2 SYDVKM. V was cut by 5 bases and J by 9 bases, with 29 bases left in between. CDR3 in amino acids: CASSPAGGGSLTVGSPLHF. In DNA form, the CDR3 reads TGTGCCAGCAGTCCAGCTGGGGGAGGGTCACTTACCGTGGGTTCACCCCTCCACTTT.

The chain uses TRBV9 and TRBJ1-3; a possible D gene is TRBD1 (6 bases). Trimming removed 4 bases from V and 0 bases from J, with 14 bases in between. There are 16 residues in the CDR3. CDR1 and CDR2 from the germline V gene are SGDLS and YYNGEE. The CDR3 DNA sequence: TGTGCCAGCAGCACCGAGACAGGACTCTCTGGAAACACCATATATTTT. It is translated as CASSTETGLSGNTIYF.

The CDR3 DNA is TGCGCCAGCAGCCAAAAGGGACTACGCACAGATACGCAGTATTTT. As protein: CASSQKGLRTDTQYF. This sequence joins TRBV4-1 and TRBJ2-3; TRBD2 aligns across 7 bases. The CDR3 covers 15 residues. Per germline, CDR1 MGHRA and CDR2 YSYEKL. Unmatched junction bases numbered 3, after V lost 2 bases and J lost 1 base.

The chain recombines TRBV28 with TRBJ2-7; 7 positions match TRBD1. The CDR3 contains 16 residues. Germline V gene data show CDR1 as MDHEN and CDR2 as SYDVKM. The V segment lost 2 bases and the J segment 1 base; nucleotides outside the gene matches: 8. CDR3 sequence reads: CASSLPRGYGSYEQYF. CDR3 DNA sequence: TGTGCCAGCAGTTTACCCAGGGGGTATGGTTCCTACGAGCAGTACTTC. The entire variable domain, with the rest obtained from reference TRBV28 and TRBJ2-7, is as follows: DVKVTQSSRYLVKRTGEKVFLECVQDMDHENMFWYRQDPGLGLRLIYFSYDVKMKEKGDIPEGYSVSREKKERFSLILESASTNQTSMYLCASSLPRGYGSYEQYFGPGTRLTVT.

This chain joins TRBV28 and TRBJ2-1; 7 bases line up with TRBD2. Trimming took 2 bases from V and 1 from J; bases not matched to a gene: 2. The CDR3 covers 15 residues. CDR1 is MDHEN, CDR2 SYDVKM, per germline. The CDR3 spells CASSLTGGSYNEQFF. The CDR3 nucleotides read TGTGCCAGCAGTTTAACGGGGGGTTCCTACAATGAGCAGTTCTTC.

The chain couples TRBV24-1 to TRBJ2-3, with 7 bases that match TRBD1. This CDR3 is built from 15 residues. Germline assignment: CDR1 KGHDR and CDR2 SFDVKD. V trimming: 6 bases; J trimming: 2 bases; junction bases outside the gene matches: 7. CDR3 region: CATSRRDRDTDTQYF. CDR3 sequence (DNA): TGTGCCACCAGTCGCCGGGACAGAGACACAGATACGCAGTATTTT.

The genes are TRBV11-3 and TRBJ2-3; 8 nucleotides match TRBD2. CDR1 and CDR2 (germline): SGHNT, YENEEA. After removal of 1 base from V and 6 bases from J, the junction contained 3 bases not matched to a gene. CDR3 length: 14 residues. CDR3 sequence: CASSLAGGADTQYF. In DNA, the CDR3 is TGTGCCAGCAGCTTAGCGGGAGGGGCGGATACGCAGTATTTT.

The chain recombines TRBV19 with TRBJ2-2; 13 nucleotides agree with TRBD2. The germline CDR1 and CDR2 sequences are LNHDA and SQIVND (reference sequence). The junction had 8 bases not matched to a gene; V was cut back by 3 bases and J by 4 bases. The CDR3 runs 18 residues. The CDR3 sequence: CASSMGTSGARLTGELFF. The CDR3 DNA reads as TGTGCCAGTAGTATGGGGACTAGCGGGGCTCGCCTCACCGGGGAGCTGTTTTTT.

This clone was seen more than once but under ten times. The junction and the germline gene differ at one end; a read error may be behind it. The chain joins TRBV19 to TRBJ2-1, with D perhaps matching TRBD2 (5 bases). This CDR3 has 14 residues. The germline CDR1 and CDR2 sequences are LNHDA and SQIVND (reference sequence). The CDR3 region has the DNA TGTGCAAGTAAAGATAGCGTAAGGGATCTTGAGCAGTTCTTC. Encoded protein: CASKDSVRDLEQFF. The full variable domain, rest sourced from reference TRBV19 and TRBJ2-1, is DGGITQSPKYLFRKEGQNVTLSCEQNLNHDAMYWYRQDPGQGLRLIYYSQIVNDFQKGDIAEGYSVSREKKESFPLTVTSAQKNPTAFYLCASKDSVRDLEQFFGPGTRLTVL.